Below, 3 T cell receptor beta chains from the same sample are listed, as sequenced in a study of T cells in Graves' hyperthyroidism and ophthalmopathy (dated by TCRdb to between 2018 and 2021). The method behind the library was multiplex PCR. The sequencing machine was an Illumina HiSeq 2000. Amplification of TCR beta CDR3 regions was carried out from RNA transcripts. For the first round of RT-PCR on the TCR CDR3, the HTBI primer set was used together with the Qiagen OneStep RT-PCR kit. TCRdb's own reprocessing of the public reads used fastp at Q25 and MiXCR and kept productive beta chains. Each CDR3 protein appears once, grouped with its most common genes and DNA. For this sample there are approximately 400,000 distinct CDR3 sequences; 15% to 19% appear just once. Of the sample, around an eighth is held by the ten largest clones. Sequenced sample: blood. The receptor source for this set is a woman aged 18-29 years with Graves' hyperthyroidism.

The J gene is TRBJ1-3, the V gene TRBV20-1; possibly TRBD1 for D (5 bases). With 3 bases removed from V and 0 bases from J, the gap between germline ends came to 12 bases. This CDR3 has 15 residues. Germline CDR1 reads DFQATT; CDR2 reads SNEGSKA (reference sequence). For the CDR3, the DNA is TGCAGTGCTAGGGGGCAGGCCAGCTCTGGAAACACCATATATTTT. It is translated as CSARGQASSGNTIYF.

This clonotype was seen a handful of times. The chain uses TRBV20-1 and TRBJ1-1, with no clear D. The V end lost 1 base, the J end lost 3 bases, and 9 bases lay between the germline ends. Germline-derived CDR1 and CDR2 are DFQATT and SNEGSKA (reference sequence). The CDR3 is 13 residues long. The CDR3 reads CSARGRRDTEAFF. The CDR3 nucleotides read TGCAGTGCTAGAGGCAGGAGGGACACTGAAGCTTTCTTT.

This clonotype has a count of ten or more. DNA for the CDR3: TGTGCCAGCAGTTTCAAGAGCCTCCTAACTAGCCCCGGCAATGAGCAGTTCTTC. It is translated as CASSFKSLLTSPGNEQFF. This sequence joins TRBV6-2 or TRBV6-3 and TRBJ2-1; TRBD2 might be the D (6 bases). CDR1 and CDR2 from the germline V gene are MNHEY and SVGEGT. Trimming stripped 4 bases from V and 6 bases from J, with 25 bases between. The CDR3 is 18 amino acids.